This T cell receptor (beta chain) came from a study of T-cell reconstitution after alpha-beta-depleted transplantation in children (dated by TCRdb to between 2015 and 2016). Study-wide context: The study quantitatively tracked T-cell immune reconstitution after TCRalphabeta/CD19-depleted allogeneic hematopoietic cell transplantation in children using TCR repertoire profiling. What the authors observed across the whole study: The frequencies of hyperexpanded clones fell over the following months, and after one year, T-cell counts and TCRbeta diversity were mostly attributed to newly produced T cells. In some patients, the high TCRbeta diversity seen at day 60 was put down to recipient T cells and intrathymic progenitors that had survived conditioning. About two months after transplant, the apparently early recovery of alphabetaT-cell counts reportedly depended on just several hundred clones that had expanded rapidly and came from non-depleted graft cells.

With regard to this clonotype: What this receptor recognizes is not known. No base quality information exists; no much larger clone differs at one position.

CDR1 and CDR2 were assigned from the germline V gene as KGHSH and LQKENI. Ends trimmed: V by 2 bases, J by 4 bases; bases unmatched to a gene: 8. There are 16 amino acids in the CDR3, from cysteine to phenylalanine inclusive. Kept here is only the CDR3 DNA, which spans 48 bases and is read in frame from base 1. Receptor amplification or capture employed PCR. Data came from an Illumina HiSeq 2500. TCR library preparation used molecular barcoding, with unique molecular identifiers applied to normalize quantification of the TCRbeta repertoire. The raw public data were reprocessed by TCRdb itself: fastp quality trimming at Q25, MiXCR clonotype calling, in-frame beta chains only. CDR3 protein duplicates are merged, each entry listing the most common genes and DNA. In all, the sample holds around 500,000 distinct CDR3 sequences, and approximately 22% of those were seen once. Clones ranked in the top ten supply less than 15% of the sample.

What this sample's treatment or condition label stands for: allogeneic hematopoietic cell transplantation with graft depleted of TCRalphabeta T cells and CD19 B cells. The children who served as transplant recipients had been given grafts of TCRalphabeta/CD19-depleted allogeneic hematopoietic cells. The specimen was PBMCs, mostly from graft donor cells, collected 360 days after TCRalphabeta/CD19-depleted stem cell transplant. This receptor was obtained from a boy younger than two who had a stem cell transplant for acute myeloid leukemia, so the T cells may come from the graft donor. The V and J segments used are TRBV18 and TRBJ1-5, with 7 central nucleotides matching TRBD1. The nucleotide sequence is given as TGTGCCAGCTCACCAAACCGACAGGGTATGAATCAGCCCCAGCATTTT. Translated, this is CASSPNRQGMNQPQHF.